The 23 T cell receptor beta chains listed next were all sequenced from one sample in a study of T cell repertoires in cytomegalovirus infection. MiXCR was run by TCRdb on the reads, yielding one entry per CDR3 protein. The sample carries roughly 640,000 distinct CDR3 sequences, 20% to 25% recorded once. Input material: CD8+ T cells from PBMCs. The receptor set was obtained from a human donor in good health (CMV status not recorded). Some clones in this sample may be carry-over from other donors' samples.

In this sample, this clonotype turned up many times. The rearrangement uses TRBV7-2 and TRBJ2-7; 7 nucleotides line up with TRBD2. Germline-derived CDR1 and CDR2 are SGHTA and FQGNSA. J lost 3 bases, V lost 5 bases, and 4 bases had no gene match. The CDR3 has 13 residues. DNA for the CDR3: TGTGCCAGCAGCGCCGGACTAGGCTACGAGCAGTACTTC. It specifies CASSAGLGYEQYF.

The chain employs TRBV2 and TRBJ2-2, with 7 bases fitting TRBD1. Germline V CDR1 and CDR2: SNHLY, FYNNEI. With 5 bases clipped from V and 9 bases from J, the junction kept 15 bases outside the gene matches. The CDR3 runs 16 residues. This CDR3 is CASSITRDSHARELFF. The CDR3, as DNA: TGTGCCAGCAGTATTACTAGGGACAGTCATGCGAGGGAGCTGTTTTTT. The full variable domain, its missing parts supplied by reference TRBV2 and TRBJ2-2, is EPEVTQTPSHQVTQMGQEVILRCVPISNHLYFYWYRQILGQKVEFLVSFYNNEISEKSEIFDDQFSVERPDGSNFTLKIRSTKLEDSAMYFCASSITRDSHARELFFGEGSRLTVL.

The V call is TRBV25-1, the J call TRBJ2-4; TRBD1 agrees at 10 bases. Trimming at V came to 7 bases and at J to 5 bases, leaving 5 bases not matched to a gene. Germline CDR1 MGHDK, CDR2 SYGVNS. This CDR3 is 14 amino acids long. The CDR3 loop is CASISGQGENIQYF. The CDR3 nucleotides are TGTGCCAGCATTTCCGGACAGGGGGAAAACATTCAGTACTTC.

A few counts support this clonotype. This chain links TRBV29-1 with TRBJ2-1; 9 bases fit TRBD2. In germline, CDR1 is SQVTM, CDR2 ANQGSEA. The CDR3 sequence is 15 residues long. Germline trimming cut 3 bases from V and 6 bases from J; bases unmatched to any gene: 9. Here the CDR3 DNA reads TGCAGCGTTGATGGGGGGCGGGGGGGCCTCAATGAGCAGTTCTTC. Amino acids: CSVDGGRGGLNEQFF.

This clonotype was seen more than once but under ten times. V usage is TRBV2 and J usage is TRBJ1-1, with D perhaps TRBD1 (6 bases). This CDR3 is 16 amino acids long. V shed 1 base and J shed 0 bases, with 12 bases lying between them. Per germline, CDR1 SNHLY and CDR2 FYNNEI. The CDR3 sequence is CASSEDREGMNTEAFF. Here the CDR3 DNA reads TGTGCCAGCAGTGAAGACAGGGAGGGGATGAACACTGAAGCTTTCTTT.

This clonotype was seen repeatedly, ten times or more. The chain recombines TRBV7-9 with TRBJ1-1; tentatively, D is TRBD1 (6 bases). This CDR3 has 14 amino acids. V was clipped by 1 base and J by 2 bases, with 8 bases between them. CDR1 is SEHNR, CDR2 FQNEAQ, per germline (reference sequence). The CDR3 here is CASSLVGGNTEAFF. In DNA form, the CDR3 reads TGTGCCAGCAGCTTAGTAGGGGGAAACACTGAAGCTTTCTTT. Filled out from reference TRBV7-9 and TRBJ1-1, the complete variable domain reads DTGVSQNPRHKITKRGQNVTFRCDPISEHNRLYWYRQTLGQGPEFLTYFQNEAQLEKSRLLSDRFSAERPKGSFSTLEIQRTEQGDSAMYLCASSLVGGNTEAFFGQGTRLTVV.

This chain links TRBV6-2 or TRBV6-3 with TRBJ2-7, with D hard to call. The CDR3 is 15 amino acids. Trimming pared 0 bases from V and 0 bases from J, leaving 9 bases between. Germline loops: CDR1 MNHEY, CDR2 SVGEGT. The CDR3 sequence is CASSYSSRSSYEQYV. CDR3 nucleotide sequence: TGTGCCAGCAGTTACTCTTCCAGGAGCTCCTACGAGCAGTACGTC.

The chain couples TRBV5-5 to TRBJ2-7, with D uncertain. V was cut by 0 bases and J by 6 bases, with 10 bases left in between. The germline CDR1 and CDR2 sequences are SGHKS and YYEKEE (reference sequence). This CDR3 is 13 amino acids long. Here the CDR3 DNA reads TGTGCCAGCAGCTTGGGAAGGGCGAGCGAGCAGTACTTC. It encodes CASSLGRASEQYF. Full variable domain (remainder filled in from reference TRBV5-5 and TRBJ2-7): DAGVTQSPTHLIKTRGQQVTLRCSPISGHKSVSWYQQVLGQGPQFIFQYYEKEERGRGNFPDRFSARQFPNYSSELNVNALLLGDSALYLCASSLGRASEQYFGPGTRLTVT.

The chain couples TRBV19 to TRBJ2-1; 8 positions agree with TRBD2. CDR3 length: 15 amino acids. With V trimmed by 3 bases and J by 4 bases, 5 bases remained unmatched. Germline V gene data show CDR1 as LNHDA and CDR2 as SQIVND (reference sequence). The CDR3 region is CASSIRGGPYNEQFF. In DNA form, the CDR3 reads TGTGCCAGTAGTATCCGCGGGGGGCCTTACAATGAGCAGTTCTTC.

The J gene is TRBJ2-1, the V gene TRBV13; D is perhaps TRBD1 (6 bases). The germline V and J ends were trimmed by 1 base and 2 bases, with 9 bases remaining between them. CDR1 is PRHDT, CDR2 FYEKMQ, per germline (reference sequence). There are 15 residues in the CDR3. The CDR3 nucleotides are TGTGCCAGCAGCTTAGAGGGGGTGACCTACAATGAGCAGTTCTTC. It is translated as CASSLEGVTYNEQFF.

The rearrangement links TRBV28 to TRBJ1-5; D call uncertain. Looked up from germline, CDR1 is MDHEN and CDR2 is SYDVKM. Trimming shortened V by 10 bases and J by 5 bases, and 21 bases separated the two germline ends. The length of the CDR3 is 15 residues. CDR3 in amino acids: CATSRRGKSDQPQHF. The CDR3 coding sequence is TGTGCCACCTCTCGTAGAGGAAAAAGCGATCAGCCCCAGCATTTT.

This clonotype turned up a few times. This sequence joins TRBV6-6 and TRBJ2-1; no definite D call. The CDR3 is 14 residues long. V lost 0 bases and J lost 9, with 12 bases in between. Germline V gives CDR1 MNHNY, CDR2 SVGAGI (reference sequence). CDR3 in amino acids: CASSYSGHPSEQFF. CDR3 in DNA: TGTGCCAGCAGTTACTCCGGCCACCCTAGTGAGCAGTTCTTC.

Concerning this clonotype itself: One junction end does not reproduce the germline sequence, and a read error may be involved. The chain joins TRBV7-7 to TRBJ2-5, with D tentatively TRBD2 (5 bases). The CDR3 sequence is 15 residues long. Germline V gene data show CDR1 as SSHAT and CDR2 as FNYEAQ (reference sequence). The chain's CDR3 is CASSLAWGYQETQYF. The DNA of the CDR3 is TGTGCTAGCAGCTTAGCGTGGGGATACCAAGAGACCCAGTACTTC.

This clonotype was detected a few times. This chain links TRBV5-8 with TRBJ2-1; no firm D call. Germline V gives CDR1 SGHTS, CDR2 YDEGEE. This CDR3 has 13 amino acids. The ends were cut back, 6 bases at V and 6 bases at J, with 13 bases in the middle. The CDR3, as DNA: TGTGCCAGCATCATCGACCGCGCCAATGAGCAGTTCTTC. This encodes CASIIDRANEQFF.

This clonotype was seen ten or more times. This chain connects TRBV7-2 to TRBJ1-2, with D perhaps matching TRBD1 (6 bases). The germline V and J ends were trimmed by 3 bases and 2 bases, with 13 bases remaining between them. The CDR3 totals 15 residues. Germline values: CDR1 SGHTA, CDR2 FQGNSA. CDR3 sequence: CASSLNRASNYGYTF. The CDR3 bases are TGTGCCAGCAGCTTGAACAGGGCCTCAAACTATGGCTACACCTTC.

The V gene is TRBV5-4, the J gene TRBJ2-3; TRBD1 agrees at 10 bases. Unmatched junction bases numbered 8, after V lost 7 bases and J lost 3 bases. Looked up from germline, CDR1 is SGHNT and CDR2 is YYREEE (reference sequence). The CDR3 covers 15 residues. CDR3 loop: CASRTRGQGTDTQYF. CDR3 bases: TGTGCCAGCCGAACGAGGGGACAGGGGACAGATACGCAGTATTTT.

The sample holds a few counts of this clonotype. The V gene is TRBV6-2 or TRBV6-3, the J gene TRBJ2-4; 7 nucleotides align to TRBD1. The germline CDR1 and CDR2 sequences are MNHEY and SVGEGT. V lost 7 bases and J lost 6; bases outside the gene matches: 12. The CDR3 totals 15 residues. CDR3 in DNA: TGTGCCAGCAATCGACCCGGGACAGATGGAAACATTCAGTACTTC. Translating it yields CASNRPGTDGNIQYF.

The chain recombines TRBV28 with TRBJ2-5; 8 nucleotides agree with TRBD2. V lost 5 bases to trimming and J lost 2 bases; unmatched junction nucleotides: 10. This CDR3 is built from 16 residues. The germline V gene encodes CDR1 MDHEN and CDR2 SYDVKM. CDR3 residues: CASSPGLAGRQETQYF. The CDR3 nucleotides read TGTGCCAGCAGTCCCGGACTAGCCGGGCGTCAAGAGACCCAGTACTTC.

This clonotype was picked up a small number of times. This chain connects TRBV6-6 to TRBJ1-1, with D perhaps matching TRBD1 (5 bases). CDR3 length equals 15 residues. CDR1 and CDR2 from the germline V gene are MNHNY and SVGAGI (reference sequence). Trimming left V 0 bases short and J 1 base short, with 9 bases between. The CDR3 sequence is CASSYSDSPNTEAFF. DNA of the CDR3: TGTGCCAGCAGTTACTCTGACAGCCCGAACACTGAAGCTTTCTTT.

V gene TRBV29-1 combines with J gene TRBJ1-2; D gene uncertain. The CDR3 is 13 residues long. Germline V gene sequence: CDR1 SQVTM, CDR2 ANQGSEA. Trimming stripped 6 bases from V and 4 bases from J, with 15 bases between. Here the CDR3 reads CSVFFGPFYGYTF. CDR3 bases: TGCAGCGTGTTCTTCGGCCCTTTCTATGGCTACACCTTC.

This clonotype has a count of ten or more. The chain is built from TRBV12-3 or TRBV12-4 and TRBJ2-3; D is unresolved. This CDR3 comprises 14 residues. V lost 6 bases, J lost 7 bases, and 17 bases lay in between. The CDR3 loop is CASRSAQLGNTQYF. CDR3 in DNA: TGTGCCAGCAGGAGCGCACAACTCGGAAATACGCAGTATTTT.

The chain carries TRBV27 and TRBJ1-5; 8 bases align to TRBD1. CDR3 length equals 19 residues. CDR1 and CDR2 (germline): MNHEY, SMNVEV (reference sequence). V shed 7 bases, J shed 5 bases, and the junction held 22 bases outside the gene matches. The CDR3 region is CASTPRDALPGQAYQPQHF. DNA for the CDR3: TGTGCCAGCACCCCCCGAGACGCTTTACCGGGACAGGCTTATCAGCCCCAGCATTTT.

The chain links TRBV6-5 to TRBJ2-7; 10 bases match TRBD1. V lost 4 bases, J lost 3 bases, and 9 bases stayed unmatched. Germline CDR1 reads MNHEY; CDR2 reads SVGAGI. This CDR3 has 16 residues. CDR3 loop: CASSSPGQGTLYEQYF. Here the CDR3 DNA reads TGTGCCAGCAGTTCGCCGGGACAGGGGACTCTCTACGAGCAGTACTTC.